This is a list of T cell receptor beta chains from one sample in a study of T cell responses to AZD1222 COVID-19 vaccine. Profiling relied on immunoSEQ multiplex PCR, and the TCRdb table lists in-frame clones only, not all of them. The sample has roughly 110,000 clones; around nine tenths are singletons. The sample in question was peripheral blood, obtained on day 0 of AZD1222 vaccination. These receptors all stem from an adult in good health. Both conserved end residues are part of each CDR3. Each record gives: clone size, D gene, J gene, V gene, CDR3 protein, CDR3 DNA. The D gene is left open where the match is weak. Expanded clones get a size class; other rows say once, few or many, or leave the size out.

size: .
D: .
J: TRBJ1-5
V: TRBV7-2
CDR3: CASRPDQPQHF
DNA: TGTGCCAGCAGACCCGATCAGCCCCAGCATTTT

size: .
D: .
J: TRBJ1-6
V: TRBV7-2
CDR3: CASSPGHLNSPLHF
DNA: TGTGCCAGCAGCCCCGGACACCTTAATTCACCCCTCCACTTT

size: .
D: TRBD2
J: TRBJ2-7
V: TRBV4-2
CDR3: CASSQDGLAGGLEQYF
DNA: TGTGCCAGCAGCCAAGATGGTCTAGCGGGGGGGTTGGAGCAGTACTTC

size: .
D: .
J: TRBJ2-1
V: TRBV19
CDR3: CASSIQGSAYNEQFF
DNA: TGTGCCAGTAGTATTCAGGGGTCGGCTTACAATGAGCAGTTCTTC

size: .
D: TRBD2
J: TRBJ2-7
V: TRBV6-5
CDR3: CASSPGTSGYEQYF
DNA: TGTGCCAGCAGTCCCGGGACTAGCGGGTACGAGCAGTACTTC

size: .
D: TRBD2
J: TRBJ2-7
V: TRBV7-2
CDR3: CASSLRAGGVSYEQYF
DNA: TGTGCCAGCAGCTTGCGAGCGGGAGGGGTTTCCTACGAGCAGTACTTC

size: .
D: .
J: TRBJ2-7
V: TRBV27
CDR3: CASSLVGAAYEQYF
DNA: TGTGCCAGCAGTTTAGTGGGGGCCGCCTACGAGCAGTACTTC

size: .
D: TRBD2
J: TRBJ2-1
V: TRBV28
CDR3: CASSQGTSGRHEQFF
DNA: TGTGCCAGCAGCCAAGGGACTAGCGGGAGGCATGAGCAGTTCTTC

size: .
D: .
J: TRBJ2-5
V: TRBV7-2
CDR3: CASSLARQETQYF
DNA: TGTGCCAGCAGCTTAGCGCGGCAAGAGACCCAGTACTTC

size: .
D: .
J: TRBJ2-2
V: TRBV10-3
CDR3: CAISGSGEGVGELFF
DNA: TGTGCCATCAGTGGGTCAGGCGAGGGGGTCGGGGAGCTGTTTTTT

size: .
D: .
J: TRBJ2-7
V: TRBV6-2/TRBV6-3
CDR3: CASSYPRRAYEQYF
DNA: TGTGCCAGCAGTTACCCCAGGAGAGCCTACGAGCAGTACTTC

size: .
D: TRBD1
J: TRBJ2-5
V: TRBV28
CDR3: CASSNRGSMETQYF
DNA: TGTGCCAGCAGCAACAGGGGGTCAATGGAGACCCAGTACTTC

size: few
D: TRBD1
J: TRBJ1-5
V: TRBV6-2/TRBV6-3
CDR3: CASSWGQTRQPQHF
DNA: TGTGCCAGCAGTTGGGGACAGACTAGACAGCCCCAGCATTTT

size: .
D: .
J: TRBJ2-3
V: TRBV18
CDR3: CASSLTPDTQYF
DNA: TGTGCCAGCTCACTAACCCCAGATACGCAGTATTTT

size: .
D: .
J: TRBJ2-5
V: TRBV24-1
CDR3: CATSEPSTPGQETQYF
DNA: TGTGCCACCAGTGAACCTAGCACCCCAGGCCAAGAGACCCAGTACTTC

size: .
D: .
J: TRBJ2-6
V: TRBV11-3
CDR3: CASSAPDSSGANVLTF
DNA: TGTGCCAGCAGCGCCCCGGACAGCTCTGGGGCCAACGTCCTGACTTTC

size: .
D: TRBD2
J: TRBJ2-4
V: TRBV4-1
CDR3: CASSPQGGFSIQYF
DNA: TGCGCCAGCAGCCCGCAGGGAGGGTTTAGCATTCAGTACTTC

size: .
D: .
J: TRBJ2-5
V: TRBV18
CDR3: CASSPIIQGGETQYF
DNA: TGTGCCAGCTCACCAATCATACAGGGCGGAGAGACCCAGTACTTC

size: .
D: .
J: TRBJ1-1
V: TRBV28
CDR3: CASSRGLYTEAFF
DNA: TGTGCCAGCAGTAGGGGACTCTACACTGAAGCTTTCTTT

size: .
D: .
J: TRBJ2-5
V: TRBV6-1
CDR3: CASSEGPGRARETQYF
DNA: TGTGCCAGCAGTGAAGGGCCAGGTAGGGCGCGGGAGACCCAGTACTTC

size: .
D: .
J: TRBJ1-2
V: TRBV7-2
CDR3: CASSPLVGGKGGYTF
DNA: TGTGCCAGCAGCCCCCTAGTTGGGGGAAAGGGTGGCTACACCTTC

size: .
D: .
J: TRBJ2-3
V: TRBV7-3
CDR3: CASSEGAVDTQYF
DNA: TGTGCCAGCAGCGAGGGCGCGGTCGATACGCAGTATTTT

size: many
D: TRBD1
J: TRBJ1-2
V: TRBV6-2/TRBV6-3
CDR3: CASNPTGANYGYTF
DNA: TGTGCCAGCAACCCGACAGGGGCCAACTATGGCTACACCTTC

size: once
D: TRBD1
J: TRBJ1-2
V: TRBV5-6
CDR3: CASSRDRGPINYGYTF
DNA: TGTGCCAGCAGCAGGGACAGGGGGCCAATCAACTATGGCTACACCTTC

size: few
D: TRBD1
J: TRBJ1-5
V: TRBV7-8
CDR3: CASRLDRSSNQPQHF
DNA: TGTGCCAGCAGGTTGGACAGGTCTAGCAATCAGCCCCAGCATTTT

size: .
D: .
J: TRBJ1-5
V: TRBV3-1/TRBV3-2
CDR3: CASSRGDRYQPQHF
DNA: TGTGCCAGCAGCCGAGGGGACCGTTATCAGCCCCAGCATTTT

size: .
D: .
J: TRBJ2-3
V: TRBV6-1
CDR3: CASSYHLDSDTQYF
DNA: TGTGCCAGCAGTTATCATCTAGACTCGGATACGCAGTATTTT

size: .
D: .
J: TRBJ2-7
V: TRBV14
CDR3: CASSQDQGSFSYEQYF
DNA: TGTGCCAGCAGCCAAGATCAGGGGAGTTTCTCCTACGAGCAGTACTTC

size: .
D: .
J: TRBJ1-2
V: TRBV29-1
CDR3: CSVEGPGVGYTF
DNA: TGCAGCGTTGAAGGTCCCGGGGTAGGCTACACCTTC

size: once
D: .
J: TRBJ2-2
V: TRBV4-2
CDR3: CASSQDRAGELFF
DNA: TGTGCCAGCAGCCAAGACAGGGCCGGGGAGCTGTTTTTT

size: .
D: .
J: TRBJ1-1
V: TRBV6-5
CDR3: CASSPLGRVEAFF
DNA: TGTGCCAGCAGTCCCCTGGGGAGGGTTGAAGCTTTCTTT

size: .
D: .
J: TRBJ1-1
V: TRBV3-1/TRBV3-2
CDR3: CASSQARAGMNTEAFF
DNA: TGTGCCAGCAGCCAAGCGCGGGCCGGAATGAACACTGAAGCTTTCTTT

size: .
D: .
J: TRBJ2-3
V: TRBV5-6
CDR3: CASSSRDFLLKGYTQYF
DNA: TGTGCCAGCAGCTCGCGAGACTTCCTACTCAAAGGCTATACGCAGTATTTT

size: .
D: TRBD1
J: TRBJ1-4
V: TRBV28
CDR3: CASSSGTGGEKLFF
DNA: TGTGCCAGCAGTTCTGGGACAGGGGGTGAAAAACTGTTTTTT

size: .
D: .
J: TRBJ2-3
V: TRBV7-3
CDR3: CASSYGRSTDTQYF
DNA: TGTGCCAGCAGCTACGGCAGGAGCACAGATACGCAGTATTTT

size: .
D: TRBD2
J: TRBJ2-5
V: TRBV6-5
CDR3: CASRGVAGEQETQYF
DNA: TGTGCCAGCAGGGGGGTAGCGGGAGAGCAAGAGACCCAGTACTTC

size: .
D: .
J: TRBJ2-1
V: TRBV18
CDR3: CASSPLGQQFSYNEQFF
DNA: TGTGCCAGCTCACCACTGGGACAACAGTTCTCCTACAATGAGCAGTTCTTC

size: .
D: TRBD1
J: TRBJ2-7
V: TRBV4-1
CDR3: CASSPRTGITYEQYF
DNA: TGCGCCAGCAGCCCCCGGACAGGTATAACCTACGAGCAGTACTTC

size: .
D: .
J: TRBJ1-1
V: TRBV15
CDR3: CATSWGGQNTEAFF
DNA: TGTGCCACCAGCTGGGGCGGACAGAACACTGAAGCTTTCTTT

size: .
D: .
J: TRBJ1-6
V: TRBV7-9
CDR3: CASSLDSTSPLHF
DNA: TGTGCCAGCAGCTTAGACAGTACCTCACCCCTCCACTTT

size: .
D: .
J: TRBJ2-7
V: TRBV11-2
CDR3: CASSLGPGTYEQYF
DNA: TGTGCCAGCAGCTTAGGTCCAGGGACCTACGAGCAGTACTTC

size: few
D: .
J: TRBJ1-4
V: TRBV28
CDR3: CASSLVSATNEKLFF
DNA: TGTGCCAGCAGTTTAGTCAGTGCAACTAATGAAAAACTGTTTTTT

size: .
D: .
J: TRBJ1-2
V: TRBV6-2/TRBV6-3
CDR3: CASSHREGGYTF
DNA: TGTGCCAGCAGTCACAGGGAGGGCGGCTACACCTTC

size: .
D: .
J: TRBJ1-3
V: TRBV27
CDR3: CASSQLTGGNTIYF
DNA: TGTGCCAGCAGCCAACTGACAGGTGGAAACACCATATATTTT

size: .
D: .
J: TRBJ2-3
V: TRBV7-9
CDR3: CASSFGADTQYF
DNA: TGTGCCAGCAGCTTTGGGGCGGATACGCAGTATTTT

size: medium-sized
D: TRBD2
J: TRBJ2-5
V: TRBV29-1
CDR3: CSVEDWVTSGRAVKETQYF
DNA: TGCAGCGTTGAAGATTGGGTGACTAGCGGGAGGGCCGTAAAAGAGACCCAGTACTTC

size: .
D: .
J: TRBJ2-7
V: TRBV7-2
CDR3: CASSRPTPYEQYF
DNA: TGTGCCAGCAGTCGTCCCACTCCCTACGAGCAGTACTTC

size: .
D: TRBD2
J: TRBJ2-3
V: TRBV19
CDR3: CASSISGVSSADTQYF
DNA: TGTGCCAGTAGTATTAGCGGGGTTTCTTCGGCAGATACGCAGTATTTT

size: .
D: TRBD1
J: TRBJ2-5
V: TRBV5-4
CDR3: CASSFTGGEETQYF
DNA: TGTGCCAGCAGCTTCACAGGGGGAGAAGAGACCCAGTACTTC

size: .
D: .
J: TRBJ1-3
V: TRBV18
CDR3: CASSPTAGDTIYF
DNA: TGTGCCAGCTCTCCTACCGCGGGGGACACCATATATTTT

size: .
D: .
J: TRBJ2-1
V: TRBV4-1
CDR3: CASSQGLGSPQRDEQFF
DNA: TGCGCCAGCAGCCAAGGGCTTGGGTCCCCGCAGAGAGATGAGCAGTTCTTC

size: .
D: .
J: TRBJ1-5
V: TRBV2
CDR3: CASSEEGYSNQPQHF
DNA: TGTGCCAGCAGTGAAGAGGGGTATAGCAATCAGCCCCAGCATTTT

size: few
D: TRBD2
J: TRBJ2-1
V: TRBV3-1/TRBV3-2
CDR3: CASSQGASGSYNEQFF
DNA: TGTGCCAGCAGCCAAGGGGCTAGCGGTTCCTACAATGAGCAGTTCTTC

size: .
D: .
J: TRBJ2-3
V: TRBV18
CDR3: CASSRPGSSTDTQYF
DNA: TGTGCCAGCTCACGTCCAGGGTCTAGCACAGATACGCAGTATTTT